These 15 T cell receptor beta chains originate from one sample sequenced in a study of cytomegalovirus exposure and HLA in healthy donors. Both 60 Vbeta primers and 13 Jbeta primers went into the PCR. The data were produced by immunoSEQ multiplex PCR, yet TCRdb's version contains in-frame clones alone and is incomplete. The table records about 150,000 clones, more than 70% of them present only once. Sequenced: PBMCs. The receptor source for this set is a woman in her 40s in good health and CMV-seropositive.

The chain employs TRBV7-6 and TRBJ2-6, with 10 bases matching TRBD1. Per the germline V gene, CDR1 is SGHVS and CDR2 is FNYEAQ. J lost 2 bases, V lost 5 bases, and 12 bases had no gene match. The CDR3 sequence is 19 residues long. This CDR3 reads CASSPTQGQGLPGANVLTF. CDR3 nucleotides: TGTGCCAGCAGCCCAACCCAGGGACAGGGGTTACCTGGGGCCAACGTCCTGACTTTC.

This clone came up a few times. The rearrangement links TRBV6-1 to TRBJ1-1; a weak D match, TRBD1 (6 bases). Germline V gives CDR1 MNHNS, CDR2 SASEGT. This CDR3 is 14 amino acids long. V was pared by 4 bases and J by 3 bases, with 12 bases between. CDR3 loop: CASSAAGADTEAFF. CDR3 DNA: TGTGCCAGCAGTGCGGCAGGGGCAGACACTGAAGCTTTCTTT.

The chain recombines TRBV29-1 with TRBJ2-7; 10 bases line up with TRBD1. CDR3 length: 12 residues. Germline trimming cut 6 bases from V and 4 bases from J; bases unmatched to any gene: 3. Germline lookup yields CDR1 SQVTM and CDR2 ANQGSEA. DNA for the CDR3: TGCAGCGTGGGACAGGGGAAGTACGAGCAGTACTTC. Protein product: CSVGQGKYEQYF.

The V call is TRBV29-1, the J call TRBJ2-7; maybe TRBD2 (5 bases). V was shortened by 2 bases and J by 6 bases, with 11 bases between the two germline ends. Per germline, CDR1 SQVTM and CDR2 ANQGSEA. The CDR3 loop spans 12 amino acids. The CDR3 sequence: CSVESLALEQYF. CDR3 sequence (DNA): TGCAGCGTTGAAAGTCTAGCTCTCGAGCAGTACTTC.

This chain connects TRBV18 to TRBJ1-1; 9 bases line up with TRBD1. The trim removed 4 bases at V and 4 bases at J, leaving 7 bases unmatched. From germline, CDR1 is KGHSH and CDR2 LQKENI. This CDR3 region has 15 residues. The CDR3 region is CASSLGTGLPTEAFF. As DNA, the CDR3 is TGTGCCAGCTCACTAGGGACAGGGCTGCCCACTGAAGCTTTCTTT.

This rearrangement joins TRBV5-1 to TRBJ2-1, with 7 bases lining up with TRBD2. Trimming at V came to 1 base and at J to 6 bases, leaving 10 bases not matched to a gene. CDR3 length: 16 amino acids. Germline V CDR1 and CDR2: SGHRS, YFSETQ. This CDR3 is CASSLSIPGLLNEQFF. The CDR3 DNA reads as TGCGCCAGCAGCTTGTCCATTCCGGGACTACTCAATGAGCAGTTCTTC. The variable domain in full, completed from reference TRBV5-1 and TRBJ2-1, reads KAGVTQTPRYLIKTRGQQVTLSCSPISGHRSVSWYQQTPGQGLQFLFEYFSETQRNKGNFPGRFSGRQFSNSRSEMNVSTLELGDSALYLCASSLSIPGLLNEQFFGPGTRLTVL.

The chain couples TRBV25-1 to TRBJ1-4; D perhaps matches TRBD1 (5 bases). This CDR3 has 15 residues. Trimming removed 1 base from V and 2 bases from J, with 8 bases in between. Germline CDR1 and CDR2: MGHDK and SYGVNS. CDR3 in amino acids: CASSESGLTNEKLFF. CDR3 in DNA: TGTGCCAGCAGTGAATCAGGGTTGACTAATGAAAAACTGTTTTTT.

The CDR3 bases are TGTGCCAGCAGCCTACAGGGGCCCAGATCTGGGGCCAACGTCCTGACTTTC. It is translated as CASSLQGPRSGANVLTF. The V and J genes are TRBV7-9 and TRBJ2-6; 7 bases agree with TRBD1. Germline CDR1 and CDR2: SEHNR and FQNEAQ (reference sequence). With V trimmed by 5 bases and J by 1 base, 8 bases remained unmatched. CDR3 length: 17 residues.

This rearrangement joins TRBV4-2 to TRBJ2-5; 12 bases align to TRBD2. The closer fit of TRBJ2-7 to the DNA end suggests the J call may be wrong. Germline lookup yields CDR1 LGHNA and CDR2 YNFKEQ. The CDR3 totals 15 residues. This chain's CDR3 is CASSQRTSGTYEQYF. CDR3 in DNA: TGTGCCAGCAGCCAGAGGACTAGCGGGACCTACGAGCAGTACTTC.

This clone has a handful of counts. The chain carries TRBV5-6 and TRBJ1-2, with TRBD1 identical over 9 bases. This CDR3 has 14 residues. Trimming at V came to 0 bases and at J to 3 bases, leaving 0 bases not matched to a gene. Germline V gene data show CDR1 as SGHDT and CDR2 as YYEEEE. In nucleotides, the CDR3 is TGTGCCAGCAGCTTGGGGGACAGGGACTATGGCTACACCTTC. Residues: CASSLGDRDYGYTF.

The V gene is TRBV30, the J gene TRBJ2-3, with 7 bases aligning to TRBD2. The J segment lost 0 bases and the V segment lost 4 bases, leaving 10 bases of the junction unmatched. CDR3 length equals 16 residues. Per germline, CDR1 GTSNPN and CDR2 SVGIG (reference sequence). CDR3 sequence: CAWTGFPSGSTDTQYF. As DNA, the CDR3 is TGTGCCTGGACAGGGTTCCCTAGCGGAAGCACAGATACGCAGTATTTT.

In this sample, this clone turned up once. This chain uses TRBV2 with TRBJ2-5, with TRBD1 as a possible D gene (5 bases). The CDR3 extends over 13 amino acids. Trimming pared 1 base from V and 7 bases from J, leaving 10 bases between. CDR1 and CDR2 (germline): SNHLY, FYNNEI. CDR3 nucleotides: TGTGCCAGCAGTGAAGGGGGTAGGGGGACCCAGTACTTC. Translating it yields CASSEGGRGTQYF. The full variable domain, in which reference TRBV2 and TRBJ2-5 provide the parts outside the CDR3, is EPEVTQTPSHQVTQMGQEVILRCVPISNHLYFYWYRQILGQKVEFLVSFYNNEISEKSEIFDDQFSVERPDGSNFTLKIRSTKLEDSAMYFCASSEGGRGTQYFGPGTRLLVL.

The V gene is TRBV7-9, the J gene TRBJ2-5; D possibly corresponds to TRBD2 (5 bases). Trimming pared 1 base from V and 2 bases from J, leaving 8 bases between. This CDR3 spans 14 amino acids. Germline V lookup: CDR1 SEHNR, CDR2 FQNEAQ (reference sequence). CDR3 amino acids: CASSLGGSQETQYF. The CDR3 nucleotides are TGTGCCAGCAGCTTAGGAGGGTCACAAGAGACCCAGTACTTC.

This clone appeared once. The chain links TRBV5-1 to TRBJ1-2; possible D gene TRBD1, 6 bases. The V end was cut by 6 bases, the J end by 1 base, with 13 bases between. The CDR3 consists of 14 residues. CDR1 is SGHRS, CDR2 YFSETQ, per germline. CDR3: CASKRTADNYGYTF. CDR3 in DNA: TGCGCCAGCAAACGGACAGCAGATAACTATGGCTACACCTTC.

The chain has TRBV2 and TRBJ2-7; 8 bases fit TRBD2. Germline V gene lookup returns CDR1 SNHLY and CDR2 FYNNEI. Unmatched junction bases numbered 11, after V lost 4 bases and J lost 6 bases. This CDR3 is 15 amino acids long. CDR3 residues: CASSVGGSGKGEQYF. CDR3 nucleotides: TGTGCCAGCAGTGTGGGGGGTAGCGGGAAGGGCGAGCAGTACTTC.